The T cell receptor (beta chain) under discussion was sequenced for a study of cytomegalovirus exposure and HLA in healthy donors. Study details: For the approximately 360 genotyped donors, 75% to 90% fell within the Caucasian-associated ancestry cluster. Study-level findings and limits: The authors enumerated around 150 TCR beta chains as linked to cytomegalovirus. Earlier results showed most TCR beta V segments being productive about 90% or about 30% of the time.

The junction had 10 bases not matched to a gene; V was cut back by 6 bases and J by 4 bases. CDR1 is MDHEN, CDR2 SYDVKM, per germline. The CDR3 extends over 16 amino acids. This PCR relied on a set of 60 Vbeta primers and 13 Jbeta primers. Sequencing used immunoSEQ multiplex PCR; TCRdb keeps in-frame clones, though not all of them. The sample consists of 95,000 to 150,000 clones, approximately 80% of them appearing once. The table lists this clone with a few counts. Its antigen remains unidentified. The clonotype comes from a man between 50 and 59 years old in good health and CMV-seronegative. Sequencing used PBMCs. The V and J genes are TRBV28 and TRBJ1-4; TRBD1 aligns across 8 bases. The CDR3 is CASSRRGQEVNEKLFF. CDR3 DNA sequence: TGTGCCAGCAGCCGCCGGGGACAGGAGGTTAATGAAAAACTGTTTTTT.